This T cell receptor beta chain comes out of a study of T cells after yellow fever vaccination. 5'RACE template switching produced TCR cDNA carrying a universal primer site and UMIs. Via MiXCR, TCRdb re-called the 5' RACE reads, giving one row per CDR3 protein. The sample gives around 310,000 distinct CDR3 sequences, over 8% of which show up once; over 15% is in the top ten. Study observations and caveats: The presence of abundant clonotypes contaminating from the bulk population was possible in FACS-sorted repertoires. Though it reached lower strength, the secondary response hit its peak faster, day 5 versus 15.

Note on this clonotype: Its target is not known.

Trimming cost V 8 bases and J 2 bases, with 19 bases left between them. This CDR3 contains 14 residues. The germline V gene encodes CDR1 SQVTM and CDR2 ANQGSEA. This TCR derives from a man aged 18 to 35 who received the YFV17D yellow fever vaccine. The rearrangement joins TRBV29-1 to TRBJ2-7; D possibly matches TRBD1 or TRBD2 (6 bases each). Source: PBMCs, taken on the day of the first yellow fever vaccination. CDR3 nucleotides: TGCAGCCCCAATTGTGGGGGGCTTACCTACGAGCAGTACGTC. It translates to CSPNCGGLTYEQYV.